These T cell receptor beta chains were read from a single sample in a study of PD-1 blockade in classical Hodgkin lymphoma. Here immunoSEQ multiplex PCR was the method, and the copy in TCRdb shows in-frame clones only, minus some. The sample yields tens of thousands of clones, 70% to 85% seen once. Here the sequenced sample was peripheral blood mononuclear cells (PBMCs), taken before the second cycle of nivolumab. The receptors here all came from a human donor with classical Hodgkin lymphoma. Both conserved end residues are part of each CDR3. The D gene is left open where the match is weak. Clone size is stated in some rows and not others, as once, few, many or a class when expanded.

clone size	D gene	V gene	J gene	CDR3 protein	CDR3 DNA
.	.	TRBV5-1	TRBJ2-5	CASSLQGKETQYF	TGCGCCAGCAGCTTGCAGGGAAAGGAGACCCAGTACTTC
once	TRBD1	TRBV15	TRBJ2-6	CATSRLGTVSGANVLTF	TGTGCCACCAGCAGACTCGGGACAGTCTCTGGGGCCAACGTCCTGACTTTC
few	.	TRBV6-5	TRBJ2-2	CASSYGQTGELFF	TGTGCCAGCAGTTACGGACAGACCGGGGAGCTGTTTTTT
.	TRBD2	TRBV5-1	TRBJ2-2	CASSLQAGATTGELFF	TGCGCCAGCAGCTTACAAGCGGGAGCCACCACCGGGGAGCTGTTTTTT
medium-sized	.	TRBV10-2	TRBJ2-1	CASSSQSGLSPFF	TGCGCCAGCAGTAGTCAGTCGGGTCTAAGCCCGTTCTTC
.	TRBD1	TRBV11-2	TRBJ1-6	CASSLVQGAFNSPLHF	TGTGCCAGCAGCTTAGTGCAGGGGGCTTTTAATTCACCCCTCCACTTT
few	.	TRBV5-1	TRBJ1-2	CASSSVTGASSYGYTF	TGCGCCAGCAGCTCCGTTACGGGGGCGTCGAGCTATGGCTACACCTTC
.	.	TRBV28	TRBJ2-7	CASSSLFTYEQYF	TGTGCCAGCAGTTCTCTGTTTACCTACGAGCAGTACTTC
.	TRBD1	TRBV5-1	TRBJ1-4	CASSLPGTGGNEKLFF	TGCGCCAGCAGCTTGCCCGGGACAGGGGGCAATGAAAAACTGTTTTTT
.	.	TRBV25-1	TRBJ2-1	CASSDPTGPNEQFF	TGTGCCAGCAGTGACCCCACTGGGCCCAATGAGCAGTTCTTC
.	TRBD2	TRBV7-8	TRBJ2-6	CASSPILAGGPSGSGANVLTF	TGTGCCAGCAGCCCCATACTAGCGGGAGGGCCCTCGGGTTCTGGGGCCAACGTCCTGACTTTC
.	TRBD1	TRBV18	TRBJ2-3	CASSPYPTGWFTDTQYF	TGTGCCAGCTCACCCTACCCGACAGGGTGGTTCACAGATACGCAGTATTTT
.	.	TRBV7-2	TRBJ2-3	CASSLVPRPSSTDTQYF	TGTGCCAGCAGCTTAGTCCCACGACCTTCTAGCACAGATACGCAGTATTTT
.	TRBD2	TRBV9	TRBJ2-1	CASSVTPPRGTSGLGSSYNEQFF	TGTGCCAGCAGCGTAACCCCCCCCCGCGGGACTAGCGGGCTGGGGAGCTCCTACAATGAGCAGTTCTTC
.	.	TRBV11-3	TRBJ2-3	CASSLGGRSTDTQYF	TGTGCCAGCAGCCTGGGGGGGCGGAGCACAGATACGCAGTATTTT
few	.	TRBV6-4	TRBJ2-3	CASQTVPRSTDTQYF	TGTGCCAGCCAAACCGTCCCCAGATCGACGGATACGCAGTATTTT
.	.	TRBV7-6	TRBJ2-5	CASSNYGPSQDPQYF	TGTGCCAGCAGCAACTACGGACCTTCCCAGGATCCCCAGTACTTC
.	TRBD2	TRBV10-3	TRBJ2-7	CAISESQERGGKYEQYF	TGTGCCATCAGTGAGTCACAAGAGCGGGGGGGCAAATACGAGCAGTACTTC
.	.	TRBV18	TRBJ2-3	CASSPPGTDTQYF	TGTGCCAGCTCACCTCCGGGCACAGATACGCAGTATTTT
.	.	TRBV6-5	TRBJ2-6	CASSTTHEGANVLTF	TGTGCCAGCAGTACGACGCATGAGGGGGCCAACGTCCTGACTTTC
.	.	TRBV11-2	TRBJ1-3	CASSTHPGSGNTIYF	TGTGCCAGCAGCACTCATCCGGGCTCTGGAAACACCATATATTTT
.	.	TRBV5-1	TRBJ2-3	CASSYGASPDTQYF	TGCGCCAGCAGCTACGGAGCCTCCCCAGATACGCAGTATTTT
.	.	TRBV19	TRBJ1-4	CASSQGKGEKLFF	TGTGCCAGTAGTCAGGGGAAGGGTGAAAAACTGTTTTTT
.	.	TRBV7-2	TRBJ2-1	CASSLDRGFGEQFF	TGTGCCAGCAGCTTAGATCGGGGGTTCGGGGAGCAGTTCTTC
.	.	TRBV28	TRBJ1-1	CASSLVLAAEAFF	TGTGCCAGCAGTTTAGTCCTGGCCGCTGAAGCTTTCTTT
.	.	TRBV6-5	TRBJ1-2	CASIPTPSAYGYTF	TGTGCCAGCATTCCGACACCTTCGGCCTATGGCTACACCTTC
.	.	TRBV10-2	TRBJ1-3	CASRTLSSGNTIYF	TGCGCCAGCAGAACATTGAGCTCTGGAAACACCATATATTTT
.	.	TRBV28	TRBJ1-1	CASSYAGVLNTEAFF	TGTGCCAGTAGCTATGCGGGGGTGCTGAACACTGAAGCTTTCTTT
.	TRBD2	TRBV15	TRBJ2-5	CATSRASGGAGETQYF	TGTGCCACCAGCAGAGCTAGCGGGGGGGCCGGGGAGACCCAGTACTTC
.	TRBD1	TRBV5-4	TRBJ1-1	CASSGTGGHTEAFF	TGTGCCAGCAGCGGAACAGGGGGACACACTGAAGCTTTCTTT
.	TRBD2	TRBV2	TRBJ2-3	CAIRPLAATDTQYF	TGTGCCATTAGGCCTCTAGCGGCCACAGATACGCAGTATTTT
.	.	TRBV11-2	TRBJ1-3	CASSLPPDNRARSGNTIYF	TGTGCCAGCAGCTTACCGCCCGACAACAGGGCCCGCTCTGGAAACACCATATATTTT
.	TRBD1	TRBV5-1	TRBJ2-5	CASSQTGGELMYF	TGCGCCAGCAGCCAAACAGGGGGCGAACTCATGTACTTC
.	.	TRBV28	TRBJ1-5	CASSWTVNQPQHF	TGTGCCAGCAGTTGGACAGTTAATCAGCCCCAGCATTTT
medium-sized	.	TRBV5-6	TRBJ1-2	CASSLGYLPLGYTF	TGTGCCAGCAGCTTGGGATACCTGCCCCTAGGCTACACCTTC
few	TRBD1	TRBV7-9	TRBJ2-5	CATGQGMGETQYF	TGTGCCACTGGACAGGGGATGGGAGAGACCCAGTACTTC